The entry that follows covers one T cell receptor (beta chain) sequence. Its target is not known. Sequencing used immunoSEQ multiplex PCR; TCRdb keeps in-frame clones, though not all of them. The sample contains 95,000 to 150,000 clones, over 75% of which appear only once. These data belong to a study of T cell responses to AZD1222 COVID-19 vaccine. The V gene's germline CDR1 is SEHNR and CDR2 FQNEAQ (reference sequence). This CDR3 spans 14 amino acids. V gave up 8 bases and J gave up 3 bases, with 13 bases separating them. Broader study findings: Across spike, vaccine-associated CD4 TCRs were found, dominant at 160-218 and 743-854.

Sequencing used peripheral blood, obtained on day 0 of AZD1222 vaccination. The clonotype originates from an adult in good health. The rearrangement joins TRBV7-9 to TRBJ1-4, with a weak D call TRBD1 (5 bases). The CDR3 nucleotides are TGTGCCAGCGTCTCAAGGGGAGCTAATGAAAAACTGTTTTTT. This encodes CASVSRGANEKLFF.